One sample yielded the 5 T cell receptor beta chains listed below, sequenced in a study of multiple sclerosis patients with progressive multifocal leukoencephalopathy. Assay used: immunoSEQ multiplex PCR; TCRdb lists only in-frame clones, some missing. Counted here are tens of thousands of clones, around 85% occurring once; the ten biggest clones make up roughly an eighth. Described time point: time of PML onset. The sequenced sample was PBMCs, obtained from a patient treated with natalizumab. These TCRs come from a woman aged 25 to 39 with progressive multifocal leukoencephalopathy.

This chain links TRBV18 with TRBJ1-1, with a possible D match to TRBD1 (6 bases). This CDR3 has 16 residues. Germline CDR1 KGHSH, CDR2 LQKENI. V lost 3 bases to trimming and J lost 3 bases, with 17 bases between them. CDR3 in amino acids: CASSPLWQGQDTEAFF. In DNA form, the CDR3 reads TGTGCCAGCTCACCCTTATGGCAGGGGCAGGACACTGAAGCTTTCTTT.

The chain links TRBV25-1 to TRBJ2-7; D not resolved. The CDR3 loop spans 12 amino acids. Germline-derived CDR1 and CDR2 are MGHDK and SYGVNS. The V end lost 6 bases, the J end lost 4 bases, and 10 bases lay between the germline ends. The CDR3 protein is CASSANPYEQYF. The CDR3 DNA sequence: TGTGCCAGCAGCGCCAACCCTTACGAGCAGTACTTC.

This chain connects TRBV29-1 to TRBJ1-4; no definite D call. Deletions cut 3 bases from V and 10 bases from J, with 9 bases between. CDR1 and CDR2 from the germline V gene are SQVTM and ANQGSEA. The CDR3 is 11 amino acids. CDR3 residues: CSVEEGGKLFF. The CDR3 DNA reads as TGCAGCGTTGAGGAGGGAGGAAAACTGTTTTTT.

The chain carries TRBV5-6 and TRBJ1-5; no clear D. CDR1 SGHDT and CDR2 YYEEEE come from the germline V gene. The CDR3 has 12 residues. V lost 4 bases to trimming and J lost 9 bases, with 11 bases between them. The CDR3 nucleotides are TGTGCCAGCAGCGAAGGAACACGGCCCCAGCATTTT. It translates to CASSEGTRPQHF.

This chain links TRBV5-1 with TRBJ2-1; the match to TRBD2 covers 9 bases. V lost 2 bases, J lost 4 bases, and 10 bases stayed unmatched. The CDR3 has 17 residues. Germline assignment: CDR1 SGHRS and CDR2 YFSETQ. CDR3 residues: CASSFAGPSGVYNEQFF. CDR3 nucleotide sequence: TGCGCCAGCAGCTTCGCGGGGCCTAGCGGGGTTTACAATGAGCAGTTCTTC.